Listed here are 26 T cell receptor beta chains from one sample, sequenced in a study of T cells in Graves' hyperthyroidism and ophthalmopathy. RNA transcripts yielded amplified TCR beta CDR3 regions. HTBI primers were employed in a first-round RT-PCR of the TCR CDR3. Via MiXCR, TCRdb re-called the multiplex PCR reads, giving one row per CDR3 protein. The sample includes about 350,000 distinct CDR3 sequences, 11% to 15% of them seen just once. The sequencing sample was made of blood. Receptors originate from a woman in her thirties with Graves' hyperthyroidism.

At least ten counts were recorded for this clonotype. The rearrangement uses TRBV24-1 and TRBJ2-5; 9 nucleotides line up with TRBD1. CDR1 and CDR2 from the germline V gene are KGHDR and SFDVKD. Trimming took 4 bases from V and 5 from J; bases not matched to a gene: 4. This CDR3 spans 14 amino acids. DNA of the CDR3: TGTGCCACCAGTGAACAGGGGGCCGGGGAGACCCAGTACTTC. Its protein is CATSEQGAGETQYF.

This clonotype was picked up a small number of times. At one boundary the junction diverges from the germline segment, which might be a read error. The chain carries TRBV2 and TRBJ1-5, with D unresolved. Germline V gene data show CDR1 as SNHLY and CDR2 as FYNNEI. The CDR3 is made up of 14 amino acids. In nucleotides, the CDR3 is TGTGCCAGCAGGGAAGGGTCGGGCAATCAGCCCCAGCATTTT. The encoded protein is CASREGSGNQPQHF.

This clonotype turned up a few times. This rearrangement joins TRBV18 to TRBJ2-3; the D gene is possibly TRBD1 (6 bases). The CDR3 runs 15 residues. CDR1 is KGHSH and CDR2 is LQKENI in the germline V gene. V was trimmed by 2 bases and J by 1 base, leaving 10 bases between them. CDR3 sequence: CASSPLQGRTDTQYF. The CDR3 coding sequence is TGTGCCAGCTCACCATTACAGGGCCGCACAGATACGCAGTATTTT.

The chain combines TRBV7-9 with TRBJ2-7; 7 bases map to TRBD1. This CDR3 is 15 amino acids long. Trimming at V came to 5 bases and at J to 6 bases, leaving 13 bases not matched to a gene. The germline gives CDR1 SEHNR, CDR2 FQNEAQ (reference sequence). The CDR3 here is CASSKLGQKIGEQYF. In nucleotides, the CDR3 is TGTGCCAGCAGCAAACTGGGACAGAAGATCGGCGAGCAGTACTTC.

This clonotype was picked up a small number of times. CDR3 amino acids: CASSESSLKQFF. CDR3 bases: TGTGCCAGCAGTGAATCTAGCTTGAAGCAGTTCTTC. This chain links TRBV25-1 with TRBJ2-1, with a possible D match to TRBD2 (5 bases). V gave up 1 base and J gave up 11 bases, with 9 bases separating them. CDR3 length: 12 residues. Germline CDR1 and CDR2: MGHDK and SYGVNS.

This clonotype occurred many times. The chain is built from TRBV6-1 and TRBJ1-1, with D maybe TRBD1 (5 bases). Between the trimmed V and J ends, which lost 5 bases and 7 bases, there was a span of 11 bases. Germline-derived CDR1 and CDR2 are MNHNS and SASEGT. This CDR3 has 12 amino acids. CDR3 sequence (DNA): TGTGCCAGCAGTTCAGGACAATTTGAAGCTTTCTTT. It encodes CASSSGQFEAFF.

This clonotype was counted ten times or more. The chain carries TRBV11-2 and TRBJ2-5, with D perhaps matching TRBD2 (5 bases). Germline V gives CDR1 SGHAT, CDR2 FQNNGV. The germline V and J ends were trimmed by 5 bases and 1 base, with 29 bases remaining between them. The CDR3 is made up of 20 amino acids. CDR3 coding DNA: TGTGCCAGCAGCACTTTAGGGCCGGCACAGAAGACTAACCTCCAAGAGACCCAGTACTTC. Its translation: CASSTLGPAQKTNLQETQYF. The full variable domain, rest sourced from reference TRBV11-2 and TRBJ2-5, is EAGVAQSPRYKIIEKRQSVAFWCNPISGHATLYWYQQILGQGPKLLIQFQNNGVVDDSQLPKDRFSAERLKGVDSTLKIQPAKLEDSAVYLCASSTLGPAQKTNLQETQYFGPGTRLLVL.

The V call is TRBV20-1, the J call TRBJ2-1; 8 bases line up with TRBD2. Unmatched junction bases numbered 12, after V lost 1 base and J lost 10 bases. The CDR3 contains 15 residues. Germline V CDR1 and CDR2: DFQATT, SNEGSKA (reference sequence). The CDR3 is CSARVGRALVGEQFF. The CDR3 DNA reads as TGCAGTGCTAGAGTCGGGAGGGCCCTAGTGGGCGAGCAGTTCTTC.

This clonotype occurred many times. V and J are TRBV3-1 and TRBJ2-5, with TRBD1 as a possible D gene (6 bases). Germline lookup yields CDR1 LGHDT and CDR2 YNNKEL (reference sequence). Trimming removed 3 bases from V and 5 bases from J, with 13 bases in between. There are 14 residues in the CDR3. CDR3 bases: TGTGCCAGCAGCCAGGGGCAGGGGAAGGAGACCCAGTACTTC. This translates into CASSQGQGKETQYF.

Ten or more counts support this clonotype. The rearrangement joins TRBV28 to TRBJ2-7; tentative D call: TRBD2 (5 bases). Trimming took 6 bases from V and 2 from J, leaving 17 bases between them. The CDR3 totals 15 residues. Germline values: CDR1 MDHEN, CDR2 SYDVKM. CDR3 in DNA: TGTGCCAGCAGCCCTCTTCATTTGGGAGCCTACGAGCAGTACTTC. The encoded protein is CASSPLHLGAYEQYF.

This clonotype has at least ten counts. Here the CDR3 reads CASSRLRSSTDTQYF. CDR3 in DNA: TGTGCCAGCAGCCGCTTGCGCTCGAGCACAGATACGCAGTATTTT. The chain is built from TRBV11-2 and TRBJ2-3; no reliable D call. V dropped 5 bases and J dropped 0 bases, with 12 bases sitting between them. This CDR3 is built from 15 residues. CDR1 and CDR2 (germline): SGHAT, FQNNGV.

This clonotype was counted between two and nine times. The chain employs TRBV4-3 and TRBJ2-3, with unresolved D. The germline gives CDR1 LGHNA, CDR2 YSLEER. The CDR3 contains 15 residues. The V gene lost 1 base and the J gene lost 5 bases, with 13 bases spanning the gap. The CDR3 DNA follows: TGCGCCAGCAGCCAAGCGAACAGCCCCGGAGATACGCAGTATTTT. This codes for CASSQANSPGDTQYF.

This clonotype was observed many times. The chain uses TRBV20-1 and TRBJ2-7, with D tentatively TRBD1 (6 bases). CDR1 DFQATT and CDR2 SNEGSKA come from the germline V gene (reference sequence). V gave up 3 bases and J gave up 5 bases, with 14 bases separating them. The CDR3 runs to 13 residues. The CDR3 protein is CSARGTGLNEQYF. CDR3 DNA sequence: TGCAGTGCTAGGGGCACAGGGCTGAACGAGCAGTACTTC.

This clonotype came up many times. The rearrangement uses TRBV20-1 and TRBJ2-3; D gene ambiguous. This CDR3 has 13 residues. Germline CDR1 and CDR2: DFQATT and SNEGSKA (reference sequence). Deletions cut 5 bases from V and 3 bases from J, with 12 bases between. In DNA form, the CDR3 reads TGCAGTGCTTCCCTTGAGGCGACAGATACGCAGTATTTT. Its protein product is CSASLEATDTQYF.

There are many counts of this clonotype. V gene TRBV7-3 combines with J gene TRBJ2-3; D unresolved. V dropped 0 bases and J dropped 2 bases, with 9 bases sitting between them. This CDR3 spans 15 amino acids. Germline V gives CDR1 SGHTA, CDR2 FQGTGA. The CDR3 DNA is TGTGCCAGCAGCTTAACAGGTTCTTTCACAGATACGCAGTATTTT. Translation: CASSLTGSFTDTQYF.

This clonotype was seen more than once but under ten times. V and J are TRBV28 and TRBJ1-1; D perhaps matches TRBD1 (5 bases). This CDR3 has 17 amino acids. V lost 3 bases and J lost 0, with 17 bases in between. Germline V gene sequence: CDR1 MDHEN, CDR2 SYDVKM. The CDR3: CASSLRTSLLMNTEAFF. The CDR3 DNA follows: TGTGCCAGCAGTTTGCGGACATCTCTCCTCATGAACACTGAAGCTTTCTTT.

The chain couples TRBV11-2 to TRBJ2-3, with D possibly being TRBD2 (5 bases). Trimming removed 3 bases from V and 0 bases from J, with 13 bases in between. Looked up from germline, CDR1 is SGHAT and CDR2 is FQNNGV. The CDR3 is 16 amino acids. The CDR3: CASSFPRRESTDTQYF. In DNA, the CDR3 is TGTGCCAGCAGCTTTCCTCGTCGGGAAAGCACAGATACGCAGTATTTT.

This chain connects TRBV29-1 to TRBJ1-1; no firm D call. V lost 4 bases, J lost 0 bases, and 9 bases lay in between. Per the germline V gene, CDR1 is SQVTM and CDR2 is ANQGSEA. The CDR3 loop spans 13 amino acids. In DNA form, the CDR3 reads TGCAGCGTTGTTGGTCACCTGAACACTGAAGCTTTCTTT. Translating gives CSVVGHLNTEAFF.

This clonotype was seen many times. The CDR3 here is CASSLEPDSTEAFF. The DNA of the CDR3 is TGTGCCAGCAGCTTAGAACCCGACAGCACTGAAGCTTTCTTT. The chain has TRBV11-1 and TRBJ1-1, with D perhaps matching TRBD1 (5 bases). V was clipped by 1 base and J by 4 bases, with 10 bases between them. Germline V gives CDR1 SGHAT, CDR2 FQDESV (reference sequence). The CDR3 is made up of 14 amino acids.

This clonotype was observed many times. The chain employs TRBV7-2 and TRBJ2-7; 9 nucleotides match TRBD2. J was trimmed by 4 bases and V by 0 bases; bases with no gene match: 4. The CDR3 consists of 15 residues. Germline V gene data show CDR1 as SGHTA and CDR2 as FQGNSA. CDR3 in DNA: TGTGCCAGCAGCTTAGCTGTGGGACTAGCATACGAGCAGTACTTC. This sequence encodes CASSLAVGLAYEQYF.

This clonotype has ten or more counts. The chain couples TRBV29-1 to TRBJ2-1; TRBD2 might be the D (7 bases). Trimming removed 7 bases from V and 10 bases from J, with 20 bases in between. The germline gives CDR1 SQVTM, CDR2 ANQGSEA. The CDR3 spans 13 residues. CDR3 DNA: TGCAGCGGCCGAGAGGGAGGGCAGGGGGAGCAGTTCTTC. Translating it yields CSGREGGQGEQFF.

This clonotype came up many times. This chain links TRBV12-3 or TRBV12-4 with TRBJ1-2; D gene ambiguous. CDR3 size: 15 residues. V dropped 4 bases and J dropped 5 bases, with 17 bases sitting between them. As DNA, the CDR3 is TGTGCCAGCAGTTCGCACCCCTCTTTCGGGTATGGCTACACCTTC. Translation: CASSSHPSFGYGYTF.

This clonotype was seen a few times. The J gene is TRBJ2-7, the V gene TRBV19; 7 nucleotides align to TRBD2. CDR3 length equals 12 residues. The germline V gene encodes CDR1 LNHDA and CDR2 SQIVND (reference sequence). V lost 9 bases and J lost 3; bases outside the gene matches: 5. The CDR3 DNA reads TGTGCCAGCTCGGGACTACACTACGAGCAGTACTTC. Translation: CASSGLHYEQYF.

The chain couples TRBV2 to TRBJ1-2; a weak D match, TRBD1 (5 bases). CDR3 length: 12 residues. Between the trimmed V and J ends, which lost 4 bases and 7 bases, there was a span of 10 bases. CDR1 and CDR2 (germline): SNHLY, FYNNEI. The CDR3 here is CASSGQSVGYTF. The DNA of the CDR3 is TGTGCCAGCAGTGGACAGTCCGTTGGCTACACCTTC. Using reference TRBV2 and TRBJ1-2 for the parts outside the CDR3, the full variable domain is EPEVTQTPSHQVTQMGQEVILRCVPISNHLYFYWYRQILGQKVEFLVSFYNNEISEKSEIFDDQFSVERPDGSNFTLKIRSTKLEDSAMYFCASSGQSVGYTFGSGTRLTVV.

This clonotype was counted at least ten times. The CDR3 DNA reads TGTGCCAGCAGCCCCCCCGGGGAGAACTATGGCTACACCTTC. This codes for CASSPPGENYGYTF. The rearrangement links TRBV12-3 or TRBV12-4 to TRBJ1-2; no definite D call. The CDR3 spans 14 residues. The germline V and J ends were trimmed by 6 bases and 2 bases, with 13 bases remaining between them.

In its sample, this clonotype was seen many times. The chain couples TRBV28 to TRBJ2-1, with 9 bases fitting TRBD2. CDR3 length equals 14 residues. Unmatched junction bases numbered 9, after V lost 5 bases and J lost 10 bases. Germline CDR1 MDHEN, CDR2 SYDVKM. CDR3 protein: CASSPPGLAHEQFF. The CDR3 DNA reads as TGTGCCAGCAGTCCTCCGGGACTAGCTCACGAGCAGTTCTTC.